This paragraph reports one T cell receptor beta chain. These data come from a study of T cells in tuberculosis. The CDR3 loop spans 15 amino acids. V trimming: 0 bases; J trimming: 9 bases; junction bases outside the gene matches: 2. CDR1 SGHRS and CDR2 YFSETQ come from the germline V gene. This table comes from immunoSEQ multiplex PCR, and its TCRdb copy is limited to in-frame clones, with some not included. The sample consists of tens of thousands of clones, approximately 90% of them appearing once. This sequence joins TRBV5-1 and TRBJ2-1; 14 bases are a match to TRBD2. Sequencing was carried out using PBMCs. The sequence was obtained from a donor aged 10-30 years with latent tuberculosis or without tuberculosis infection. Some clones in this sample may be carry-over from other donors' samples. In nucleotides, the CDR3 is TGCGCCAGCAGCTTGGATGGGACTAGCGGGGGTGAGCAGTTCTTC. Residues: CASSLDGTSGGEQFF. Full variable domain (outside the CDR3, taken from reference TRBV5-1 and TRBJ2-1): KAGVTQTPRYLIKTRGQQVTLSCSPISGHRSVSWYQQTPGQGLQFLFEYFSETQRNKGNFPGRFSGRQFSNSRSEMNVSTLELGDSALYLCASSLDGTSGGEQFFGPGTRLTVL.